Below, 21 T cell receptor beta chains from the same sample are listed, as sequenced in a study of blood T cell repertoires in COVID-19. Only in-frame clones appear in the TCRdb table, and some are missing; sequencing was by immunoSEQ multiplex PCR. The sample holds 250,000 or so clones; over 70% are singletons and the top ten take approximately 3.5%. The sample was PBMCs or T cells enriched from blood (not recorded which). These receptors were obtained from a young woman who had been exposed to COVID-19.

The chain recombines TRBV10-3 with TRBJ2-1, with D unclear. The CDR3 runs to 14 residues. Germline assignment: CDR1 ENHRY and CDR2 SYGVKD. Between the trimmed V and J ends, which lost 7 bases and 6 bases, there was a span of 16 bases. The CDR3 nucleotides read TGTGCCATCACCGGAGACGGAGTGATCAATGAGCAGTTCTTC. Its translation is CAITGDGVINEQFF.

The V call is TRBV9, the J call TRBJ2-5; 15 bases line up with TRBD2. CDR1 is SGDLS, CDR2 YYNGEE, per germline. J was trimmed by 3 bases and V by 4 bases; bases with no gene match: 4. The CDR3 contains 16 residues. The CDR3 DNA is TGTGCCAGCAGCAAGAGGACTAGCGGGAGGGAAGAGACCCAGTACTTC. Translated: CASSKRTSGREETQYF.

The rearrangement uses TRBV5-6 and TRBJ2-7, with 13 bases fitting TRBD2. The CDR3 loop spans 14 amino acids. Germline assignment: CDR1 SGHDT and CDR2 YYEEEE. The V segment lost 4 bases and the J segment 4 bases; nucleotides outside the gene matches: 2. DNA for the CDR3: TGTGCCAGCAGCCGGACTAGCGGGGGTTACGAGCAGTACTTC. Translating gives CASSRTSGGYEQYF.

This clone occurred a few times. This chain joins TRBV19 and TRBJ1-1; 7 nucleotides align to TRBD1. There are 12 residues in the CDR3. Germline V gene lookup returns CDR1 LNHDA and CDR2 SQIVND (reference sequence). The V and J ends lost 10 bases and 1 base, in that order; junction bases with no gene match: 3. In DNA form, the CDR3 reads TGTGCCACCCGGACAGGGAACACTGAAGCTTTCTTT. It encodes CATRTGNTEAFF.

Concerning this clone itself: Additional DNA sequences in this sample encode the identical CDR3. The chain combines TRBV14 with TRBJ2-5; the D is unclear. V was clipped by 3 bases and J by 2 bases, with 4 bases between them. The CDR3 sequence is 12 residues long. Per germline, CDR1 SGHDN and CDR2 FVKESK. CDR3 loop: CASSQAQETQYF. The CDR3 coding sequence is TGTGCCAGCAGCCAGGCTCAAGAGACCCAGTACTTC. Full variable domain (missing parts from reference TRBV14 and TRBJ2-5): EAGVTQFPSHSVIEKGQTVTLRCDPISGHDNLYWYRRVMGKEIKFLLHFVKESKQDESGMPNNRFLAERTGGTYSTLKVQPAELEDSGVYFCASSQAQETQYFGPGTRLLVL.

This chain uses TRBV2 with TRBJ2-4; TRBD2 matches 7 bases. This CDR3 has 17 residues. The ends lost 2 bases at V and 0 bases at J; junction bases unmatched: 7. Germline CDR1 and CDR2: SNHLY and FYNNEI. For the CDR3, the DNA is TGTGCCAGCAGTGAAACGCTAGCGGTTGGAGCCAAAAACATTCAGTACTTC. Protein sequence: CASSETLAVGAKNIQYF.

The chain links TRBV14 to TRBJ2-7; 8 bases map to TRBD2. This CDR3 is built from 15 residues. The V gene's germline CDR1 is SGHDN and CDR2 FVKESK. Trimming took 0 bases from V and 7 from J; bases not matched to a gene: 8. The CDR3 nucleotides read TGTGCCAGCAGCCAAGATTATCCGGGAGGGTATGAGCAGTACTTC. Amino acid sequence: CASSQDYPGGYEQYF. Filled out from reference TRBV14 and TRBJ2-7, the complete variable domain reads EAGVTQFPSHSVIEKGQTVTLRCDPISGHDNLYWYRRVMGKEIKFLLHFVKESKQDESGMPNNRFLAERTGGTYSTLKVQPAELEDSGVYFCASSQDYPGGYEQYFGPGTRLTVT.

The sample holds one count of this clone. This chain uses TRBV28 with TRBJ1-5; TRBD1 matches at 7 bases. Germline V gene lookup returns CDR1 MDHEN and CDR2 SYDVKM. V was clipped by 6 bases and J by 3 bases; unmatched bases: 11. The CDR3 runs 16 residues. The CDR3 protein is CASSLPGQLYNQPQHF. For the CDR3, the DNA is TGTGCCAGCAGCCTACCGGGACAGCTCTACAATCAGCCCCAGCATTTT. The complete variable domain, with remaining parts taken from reference TRBV28 and TRBJ1-5, reads DVKVTQSSRYLVKRTGEKVFLECVQDMDHENMFWYRQDPGLGLRLIYFSYDVKMKEKGDIPEGYSVSREKKERFSLILESASTNQTSMYLCASSLPGQLYNQPQHFGDGTRLSIL.

The chain combines TRBV10-1 with TRBJ2-1, with 9 positions matching TRBD2. The CDR3 runs 19 residues. The germline V gene has CDR1 WNHNN and CDR2 SYGVQD (reference sequence). V dropped 0 bases and J dropped 5; count of bases not matched to a gene: 14. CDR3 protein: CASSESRLAGGYPHNEQFF. The CDR3 DNA is TGCGCCAGCAGTGAGTCGAGGCTGGCGGGAGGGTACCCCCACAATGAGCAGTTCTTC.

The CDR3: CASNPTGGNTEAFF. The CDR3 DNA follows: TGTGCCAGCAATCCGACAGGGGGGAACACTGAAGCTTTCTTT. The chain employs TRBV6-5 and TRBJ1-1, with 9 bases matching TRBD1. Germline V gene lookup returns CDR1 MNHEY and CDR2 SVGAGI. This CDR3 region has 14 residues. V shed 7 bases, J shed 1 base, and the junction held 4 bases outside the gene matches.

The V and J genes are TRBV30 and TRBJ1-1; 8 positions agree with TRBD1. Germline CDR1 and CDR2: GTSNPN and SVGIG (reference sequence). The CDR3 has 13 residues. Unmatched junction bases numbered 4, after V lost 4 bases and J lost 3 bases. CDR3 sequence: CAWNDRGDTEAFF. The CDR3 DNA is TGTGCCTGGAACGACAGGGGAGACACTGAAGCTTTCTTT.

V is TRBV30 and J is TRBJ1-4; possible D gene TRBD1, 5 bases. The CDR3 covers 16 residues. The ends were cut back, 2 bases at V and 0 bases at J, with 13 bases in the middle. Germline loops: CDR1 GTSNPN, CDR2 SVGIG (reference sequence). CDR3 nucleotides: TGTGCCTGGAGTTCAGGGCTCAAGGCAACTAATGAAAAACTGTTTTTT. Protein: CAWSSGLKATNEKLFF.

The CDR3 DNA is TGTGCCAGCAGCTTACTAGCGGGGGATTACGAGCAGTACTTC. It codes for CASSLLAGDYEQYF. The chain recombines TRBV7-2 with TRBJ2-7, with 10 bases that match TRBD2. Germline assignment: CDR1 SGHTA and CDR2 FQGNSA. The CDR3 consists of 14 residues. V trimming: 2 bases; J trimming: 4 bases; junction bases outside the gene matches: 2.

This chain uses TRBV6-6 with TRBJ2-2; 12 positions agree with TRBD2. The V gene end was trimmed by 10 bases and the J gene end by 4 bases; junction bases not matched to a gene: 7. The CDR3 extends over 15 amino acids. Germline CDR1 and CDR2: MNHNY and SVGAGI (reference sequence). The CDR3 nucleotides read TGTGCCACAAAAGGACTAGCGGGAACCACCGGGGAGCTGTTTTTT. As protein: CATKGLAGTTGELFF.

The chain links TRBV5-1 to TRBJ1-2, with 7 positions matching TRBD1. The CDR3 totals 15 residues. V lost 6 bases, J lost 0 bases, and 8 bases stayed unmatched. The germline gives CDR1 SGHRS, CDR2 YFSETQ. CDR3 region: CASTLAGGANYGYTF. The CDR3 DNA follows: TGCGCCAGCACCCTTGCAGGGGGAGCTAACTATGGCTACACCTTC.

This chain joins TRBV7-3 and TRBJ2-1; 10 bases map to TRBD2. V dropped 5 bases and J dropped 9; count of bases not matched to a gene: 10. The germline gives CDR1 SGHTA, CDR2 FQGTGA. The CDR3 covers 15 residues. The CDR3 DNA sequence: TGTGCCAGCAGCCTGTCCGGGACTAGCGTTAGTGAGCAGTTCTTC. Its protein product is CASSLSGTSVSEQFF.

The rearrangement joins TRBV6-6 to TRBJ2-2; 8 bases align to TRBD2. Germline V gene sequence: CDR1 MNHNY, CDR2 SVGAGI (reference sequence). The CDR3 covers 16 residues. V lost 5 bases and J lost 4; bases outside the gene matches: 9. The CDR3 DNA follows: TGTGCCAGCAGTGCAAAGCGGGAGTCAATCACCGGGGAGCTGTTTTTT. Translating it yields CASSAKRESITGELFF.

This chain links TRBV4-2 with TRBJ2-7; 10 bases line up with TRBD1. The length of the CDR3 is 14 residues. The germline V gene encodes CDR1 LGHNA and CDR2 YNFKEQ. V shed 3 bases, J shed 3 bases, and the junction held 2 bases outside the gene matches. The CDR3, as DNA: TGTGCCAGCAGCCATCGGACAGGGGGCTACGAGCAGTACTTC. Residues: CASSHRTGGYEQYF.

CDR3 sequence: CASSLASQGARANEAFF. Written as DNA, the CDR3 is TGTGCCAGCAGCTTAGCCTCACAGGGGGCGCGGGCCAATGAAGCTTTCTTT. The V call is TRBV7-6, the J call TRBJ1-1; TRBD1 agrees at 9 bases. This CDR3 contains 17 residues. V was pared by 0 bases and J by 7 bases, with 12 bases of the junction left unmatched. Germline CDR1 and CDR2: SGHVS and FNYEAQ.

This clone has just one count. This chain uses TRBV19 with TRBJ2-3; D is unclear. Germline CDR1 reads LNHDA; CDR2 reads SQIVND (reference sequence). The CDR3 loop spans 15 amino acids. V gave up 3 bases and J gave up 1 base, with 11 bases separating them. CDR3 in amino acids: CASSILRSGTDTQYF. The CDR3 coding sequence is TGTGCCAGTAGTATTTTGCGGAGTGGCACAGATACGCAGTATTTT.

The chain recombines TRBV5-4 with TRBJ2-7; 12 nucleotides agree with TRBD2. After removal of 0 bases from V and 3 bases from J, the junction contained 1 base not matched to a gene. The length of the CDR3 is 15 residues. From germline, CDR1 is SGHNT and CDR2 YYREEE (reference sequence). In DNA form, the CDR3 reads TGTGCCAGCAGCTTGGGGACTAGCGGGAACTACGAGCAGTACTTC. Translated: CASSLGTSGNYEQYF.